A selection of T cell receptor beta chains follows, all from one sample in a study of siplizumab effects on memory and regulatory T cells. Profiled with immunoSEQ multiplex PCR; TCRdb holds only in-frame clones, not every one. The table shows some 88,000 clones, with 85% to 90% occurring only once. The sample taken for sequencing was CD4+ T cells sorted from blood. The receptors were gathered from a human donor in good health. Both conserved end residues are part of each CDR3. D genes are given only for firm matches. Size values are once, few and many counts, or a class for expanded clones, and some rows have none.

d_call clone_size j_call v_call cdr3_aa cdr3_nt
TRBD2 NA TRBJ2-7 TRBV28 CASSFGGSSEQYF TGTGCCAGCAGTTTTGGCGGGAGCAGTGAGCAGTACTTC
TRBD2 NA TRBJ2-1 TRBV7-3 CASGREGINEQFF TGTGCCAGCGGGCGGGAGGGAATAAATGAGCAGTTCTTC
NA few TRBJ1-1 TRBV14 CASSPRSMNTEAFF TGTGCCAGCAGCCCCAGATCCATGAACACTGAAGCTTTCTTT
NA NA TRBJ2-3 TRBV9 CASSVSGHLTDTQYF TGTGCCAGCAGCGTGTCGGGACATCTCACAGATACGCAGTATTTT
NA NA TRBJ1-2 TRBV6-1 CASTRQGNGYTF TGTGCCAGCACCCGTCAGGGCAATGGCTACACCTTC
TRBD2 NA TRBJ2-3 TRBV7-6 CASSFSGSRTSTDTQYF TGTGCCAGCAGCTTCAGCGGGAGCCGAACTAGCACAGATACGCAGTATTTT
NA NA TRBJ1-1 TRBV7-9 CASSHATRNTEAFF TGTGCCAGCAGCCACGCGACGAGGAACACTGAAGCTTTCTTT
TRBD1 NA TRBJ1-2 TRBV7-9 CASSLAPTGPYGYTF TGTGCCAGCAGCTTAGCCCCGACAGGGCCCTATGGCTACACCTTC
TRBD1 NA TRBJ2-7 TRBV28 CASWDRGGGLQYF TGTGCCTCCTGGGACAGGGGTGGGGGACTGCAGTACTTC
NA few TRBJ1-2 TRBV10-3 CAISDGPGRGYTF TGTGCCATCAGTGACGGGCCTGGACGTGGCTACACCTTC
NA NA TRBJ1-1 TRBV29-1 CSASPGAEAFF TGCAGCGCCTCCCCCGGGGCTGAAGCTTTCTTT
TRBD1 NA TRBJ1-6 TRBV6-6 CASRIQGQRDSPLHF TGTGCCAGCAGGATACAGGGGCAGAGGGATTCACCCCTCCACTTT
NA NA TRBJ2-5 TRBV30 CAWSGGSQETQYF TGTGCCTGGAGTGGGGGCTCCCAAGAGACCCAGTACTTC
NA once TRBJ2-7 TRBV18 CASSFDTREQYF TGTGCCAGCTCATTTGACACTCGCGAGCAGTACTTC
TRBD1 NA TRBJ1-5 TRBV12-5 CASGQGQGAQPQHF TGTGCTAGTGGTCAAGGACAGGGAGCTCAGCCCCAGCATTTT
NA NA TRBJ1-1 TRBV7-9 CASSLVGERTEAFF TGTGCCAGCAGCTTAGTCGGGGAACGGACTGAAGCTTTCTTT
NA NA TRBJ2-2 TRBV9 CASSVSQNTGELFF TGTGCCAGCAGCGTTTCACAGAACACCGGGGAGCTGTTTTTT
NA NA TRBJ2-1 TRBV2 CASRVGRTYNEQFF TGTGCCAGCAGGGTGGGACGGACCTACAATGAGCAGTTCTTC